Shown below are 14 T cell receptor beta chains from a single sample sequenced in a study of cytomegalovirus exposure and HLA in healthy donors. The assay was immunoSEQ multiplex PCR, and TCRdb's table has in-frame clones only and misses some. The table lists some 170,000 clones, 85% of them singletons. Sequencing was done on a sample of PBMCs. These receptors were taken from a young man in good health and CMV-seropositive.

CDR3 DNA sequence: TGTGCCAGCAGCCCACAGGGGGCCCAAGAGACCCAGTACTTC. Protein product: CASSPQGAQETQYF. The chain combines TRBV9 with TRBJ2-5; 9 bases fit TRBD1. The CDR3 covers 14 residues. The trim removed 4 bases at V and 1 base at J, leaving 2 bases unmatched. Germline V lookup: CDR1 SGDLS, CDR2 YYNGEE.

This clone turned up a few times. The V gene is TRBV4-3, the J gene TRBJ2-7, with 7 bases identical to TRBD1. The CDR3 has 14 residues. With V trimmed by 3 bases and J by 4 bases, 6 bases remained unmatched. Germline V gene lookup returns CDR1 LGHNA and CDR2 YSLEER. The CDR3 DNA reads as TGCGCCAGCAGCCACGACAGGGTCGCGTACGAGCAGTACTTC. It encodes CASSHDRVAYEQYF.

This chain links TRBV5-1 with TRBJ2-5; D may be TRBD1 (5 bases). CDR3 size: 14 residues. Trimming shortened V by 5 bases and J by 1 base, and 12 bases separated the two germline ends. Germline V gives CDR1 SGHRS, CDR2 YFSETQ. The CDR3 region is CASRQDTTQETQYF. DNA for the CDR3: TGCGCCAGCAGACAGGACACCACCCAAGAGACCCAGTACTTC.

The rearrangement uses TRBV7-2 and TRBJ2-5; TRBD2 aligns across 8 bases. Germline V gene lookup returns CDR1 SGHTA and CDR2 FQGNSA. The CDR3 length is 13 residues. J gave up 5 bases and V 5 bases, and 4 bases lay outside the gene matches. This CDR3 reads CASSEGTRETQYF. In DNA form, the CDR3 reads TGTGCCAGCAGCGAAGGGACTAGGGAGACCCAGTACTTC.

The CDR3 DNA follows: TGTGCCAGCAGCTTGTCAAATGACAGGGCGGCGAATGTTGTTAATGGCTACACCTTC. Its translation: CASSLSNDRAANVVNGYTF. The chain is built from TRBV13 and TRBJ1-2, with 7 bases aligning to TRBD1. The germline V gene encodes CDR1 PRHDT and CDR2 FYEKMQ (reference sequence). The ends lost 3 bases at V and 6 bases at J; junction bases unmatched: 22. The CDR3 runs 19 residues.

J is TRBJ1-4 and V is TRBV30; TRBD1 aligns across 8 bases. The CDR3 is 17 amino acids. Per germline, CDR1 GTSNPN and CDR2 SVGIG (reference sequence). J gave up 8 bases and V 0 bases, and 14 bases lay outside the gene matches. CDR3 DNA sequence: TGTGCCTGGAGTGTCTTCCCACTTGACAGGGGTAGGGAAAAACTGTTTTTT. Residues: CAWSVFPLDRGREKLFF.

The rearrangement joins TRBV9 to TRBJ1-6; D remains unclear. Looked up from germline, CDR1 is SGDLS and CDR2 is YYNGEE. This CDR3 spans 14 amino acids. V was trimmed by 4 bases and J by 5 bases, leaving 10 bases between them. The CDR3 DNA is TGTGCCAGCAGCCCTCAGTACGATAATTCACCCCTCCACTTT. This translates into CASSPQYDNSPLHF.

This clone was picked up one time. The CDR3 bases are TGCGCCAGCAGCCTCACAGGCTCCACTAGCGGGGGGGCCACAGATACGCAGTATTTT. It translates to CASSLTGSTSGGATDTQYF. The chain couples TRBV5-1 to TRBJ2-3, with 13 nucleotides matching TRBD2. With V trimmed by 4 bases and J by 2 bases, 13 bases remained unmatched. Per germline, CDR1 SGHRS and CDR2 YFSETQ. The CDR3 covers 19 residues.

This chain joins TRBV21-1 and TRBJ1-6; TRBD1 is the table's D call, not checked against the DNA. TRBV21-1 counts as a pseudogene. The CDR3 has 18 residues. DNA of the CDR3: TGTGCCAGCAGCAAACTCCCTAAACAGCAAGTCTATAATTCACCCCTCCACTTT. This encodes CASSKLPKQQVYNSPLHF.

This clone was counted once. The DNA of the CDR3 is TGTGCCAGCAGTTTACCGGGACAGGGGACCTACGAGCAGTACTTC. Translating it yields CASSLPGQGTYEQYF. V is TRBV11-2 and J is TRBJ2-7, with 10 bases that match TRBD1. V lost 6 bases to trimming and J lost 2 bases; unmatched junction nucleotides: 7. CDR1 is SGHAT, CDR2 FQNNGV, per germline. The CDR3 covers 15 residues.

The CDR3 DNA reads TGCGCCAGCAGAGATAGCGGGGGGAACGGGGAGACCCAGTACTTC. Protein: CASRDSGGNGETQYF. The V call is TRBV4-1, the J call TRBJ2-5, with 10 bases that match TRBD2. The J segment lost 5 bases and the V segment lost 6 bases, leaving 9 bases of the junction unmatched. Germline V gene sequence: CDR1 MGHRA, CDR2 YSYEKL. This CDR3 contains 15 residues.

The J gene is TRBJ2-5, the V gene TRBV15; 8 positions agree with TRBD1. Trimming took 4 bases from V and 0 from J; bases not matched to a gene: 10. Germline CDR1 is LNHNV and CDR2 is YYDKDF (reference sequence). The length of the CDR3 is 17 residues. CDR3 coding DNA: TGTGCCACCAGCAAGCGACGGCAGGGGGCATACCAAGAGACCCAGTACTTC. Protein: CATSKRRQGAYQETQYF.

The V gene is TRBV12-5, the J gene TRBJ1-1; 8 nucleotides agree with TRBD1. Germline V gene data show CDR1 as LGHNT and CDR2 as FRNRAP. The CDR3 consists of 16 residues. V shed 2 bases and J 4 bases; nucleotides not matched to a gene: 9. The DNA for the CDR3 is TGTGCTAGTGGTTTGACCCAGGGGGCGCAGGTCACTGAAGCTTTCTTT. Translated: CASGLTQGAQVTEAFF.

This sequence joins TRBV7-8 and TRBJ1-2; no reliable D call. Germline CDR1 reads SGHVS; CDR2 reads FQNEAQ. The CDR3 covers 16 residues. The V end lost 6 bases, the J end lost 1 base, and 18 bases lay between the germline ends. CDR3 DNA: TGTGCCAGCAGACGCGGTACGGACTTTAGTAACTATGGCTACACCTTC. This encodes CASRRGTDFSNYGYTF.